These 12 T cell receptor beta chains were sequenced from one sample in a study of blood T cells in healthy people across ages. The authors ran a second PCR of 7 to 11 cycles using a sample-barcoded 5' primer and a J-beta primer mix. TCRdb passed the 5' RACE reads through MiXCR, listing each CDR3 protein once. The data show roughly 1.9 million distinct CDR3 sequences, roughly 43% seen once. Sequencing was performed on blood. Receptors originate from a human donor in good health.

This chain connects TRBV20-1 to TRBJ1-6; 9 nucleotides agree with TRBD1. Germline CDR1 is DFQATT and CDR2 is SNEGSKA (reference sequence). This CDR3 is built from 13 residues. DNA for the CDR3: TGCAATGCAACGACAGGGGGGGATTCACCCCTCCACTTT. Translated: CNATTGGDSPLHF.

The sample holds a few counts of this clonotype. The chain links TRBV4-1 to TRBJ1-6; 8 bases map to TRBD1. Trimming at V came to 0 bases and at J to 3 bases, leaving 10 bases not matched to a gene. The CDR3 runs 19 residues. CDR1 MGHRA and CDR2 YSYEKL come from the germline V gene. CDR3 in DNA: TGCGCCAGCAGCCAAGATCCGTTACAGGGGGAGCGCTATAATTCACCCCTCCACTTT. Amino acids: CASSQDPLQGERYNSPLHF.

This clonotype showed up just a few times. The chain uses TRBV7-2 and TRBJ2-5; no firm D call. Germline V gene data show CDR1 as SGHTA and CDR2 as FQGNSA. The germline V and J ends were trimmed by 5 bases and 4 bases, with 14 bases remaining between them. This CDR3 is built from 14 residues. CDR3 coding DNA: TGTGCCAGCAGCCGGAACCCCGTCGGAGAGACCCAGTACTTC. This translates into CASSRNPVGETQYF.

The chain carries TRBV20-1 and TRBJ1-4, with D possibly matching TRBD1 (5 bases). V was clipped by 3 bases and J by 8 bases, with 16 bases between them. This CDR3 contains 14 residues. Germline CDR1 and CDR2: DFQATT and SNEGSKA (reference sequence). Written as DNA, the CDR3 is TGCAGTGCTAGCCGGGACGGAAGTGTCGAAAAACTGTTTTTT. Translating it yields CSASRDGSVEKLFF.

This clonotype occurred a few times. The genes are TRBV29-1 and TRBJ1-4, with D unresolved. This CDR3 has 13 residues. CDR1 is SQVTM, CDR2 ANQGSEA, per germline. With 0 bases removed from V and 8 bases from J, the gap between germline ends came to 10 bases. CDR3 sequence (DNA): TGCAGCGTTGAAGATTTGCAGGCCGAAAAACTGTTTTTT. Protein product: CSVEDLQAEKLFF.

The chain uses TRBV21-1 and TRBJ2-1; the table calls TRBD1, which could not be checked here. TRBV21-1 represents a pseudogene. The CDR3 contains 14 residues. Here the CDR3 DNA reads TGTGCCAGCAGCAAAGGGGACAGAACCTACGAGCAGTTCTTC. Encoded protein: CASSKGDRTYEQFF.

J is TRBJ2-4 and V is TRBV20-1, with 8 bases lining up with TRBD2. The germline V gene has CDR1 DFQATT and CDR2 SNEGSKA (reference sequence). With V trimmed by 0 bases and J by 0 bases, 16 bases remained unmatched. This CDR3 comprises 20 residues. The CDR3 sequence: CSARDPWGGGPFLAKNIQYF. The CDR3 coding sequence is TGCAGTGCTAGAGACCCATGGGGCGGGGGGCCATTTCTAGCCAAAAACATTCAGTACTTC.

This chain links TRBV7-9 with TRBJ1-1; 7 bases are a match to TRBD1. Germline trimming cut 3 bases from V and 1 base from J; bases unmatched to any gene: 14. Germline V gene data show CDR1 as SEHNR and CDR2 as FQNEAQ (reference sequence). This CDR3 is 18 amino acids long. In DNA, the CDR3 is TGTGCCAGCAGCTTGCTACAGGGGTCGATCCGGCCGAACACTGAAGCTTTCTTT. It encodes CASSLLQGSIRPNTEAFF. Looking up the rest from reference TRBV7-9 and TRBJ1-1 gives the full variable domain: DTGVSQNPRHKITKRGQNVTFRCDPISEHNRLYWYRQTLGQGPEFLTYFQNEAQLEKSRLLSDRFSAERPKGSFSTLEIQRTEQGDSAMYLCASSLLQGSIRPNTEAFFGQGTRLTVV.

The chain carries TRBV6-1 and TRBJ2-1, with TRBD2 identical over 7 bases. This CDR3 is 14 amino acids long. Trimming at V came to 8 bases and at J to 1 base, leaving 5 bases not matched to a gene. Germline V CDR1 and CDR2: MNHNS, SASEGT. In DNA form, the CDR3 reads TGTGCCAGCGGGTCTAGCGGTTCCTACAATGAGCAGTTCTTC. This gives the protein CASGSSGSYNEQFF.

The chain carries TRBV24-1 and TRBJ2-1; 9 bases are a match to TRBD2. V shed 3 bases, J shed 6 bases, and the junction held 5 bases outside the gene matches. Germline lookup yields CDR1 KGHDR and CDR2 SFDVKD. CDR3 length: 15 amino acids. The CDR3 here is CATSDRRGGPNEQFF. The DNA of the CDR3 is TGTGCCACCAGTGATAGGCGGGGGGGCCCCAATGAGCAGTTCTTC.

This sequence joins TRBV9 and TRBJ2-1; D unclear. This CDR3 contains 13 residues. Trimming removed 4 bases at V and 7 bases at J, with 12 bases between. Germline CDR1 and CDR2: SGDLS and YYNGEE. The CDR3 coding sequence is TGTGCCAGCAGCCCCCTTAGGCTAAATGAGCAGTTCTTC. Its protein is CASSPLRLNEQFF.

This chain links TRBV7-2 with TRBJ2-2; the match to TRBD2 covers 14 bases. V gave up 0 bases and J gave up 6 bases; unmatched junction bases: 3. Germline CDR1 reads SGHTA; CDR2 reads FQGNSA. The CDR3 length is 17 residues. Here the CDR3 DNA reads TGTGCCAGCAGCTTAGCGGGACTAGCGGGGGAGGCCGGGGAGCTGTTTTTT. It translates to CASSLAGLAGEAGELFF.